A single count supports the clone carrying this T cell receptor (beta chain). This CDR3 has 18 amino acids. V was clipped by 6 bases and J by 4 bases; unmatched bases: 14. Germline CDR1 is LNHDA and CDR2 is SQIVND (reference sequence). The sample originates from a study of blood T cell repertoires in COVID-19. The wider study: Acute-phase and convalescent COVID-19 samples originated in the United States, Italy and Spain. PBMCs, B-cell-depleted T cells, or T cells were the source of the cDNA or gDNA that made up the material.

In the original processing: Amplification from reference gene primers served as the basis for estimated nucleated cell counts. TCRdb's table, derived via immunoSEQ multiplex PCR, lists solely in-frame clones and lacks some. For V, J and clone size, that table is used; D and trimming come from the DNA. The sample lists roughly 200,000 clones, approximately 79% seen once, with roughly 13% in the top ten. The receptor was derived from a man over 45 who had recovered from COVID-19. Sequencing was performed on peripheral blood. The gene calls are TRBV19 and TRBJ2-7; TRBD2 matches at 14 bases. CDR3 protein: CASSYGTSGSSFGYEQYF. Written as DNA, the CDR3 is TGTGCCAGTAGCTACGGGACTAGCGGGAGTAGTTTCGGTTACGAGCAGTACTTC.